The 16 T cell receptor beta chains reported below all come from one sample, sequenced in a study of shared clonotypes between healthy human individuals. The data were produced by immunoSEQ multiplex PCR, yet TCRdb's version contains in-frame clones alone and is incomplete. The sample has about 520,000 clones, around 96% seen once; the top ten hold 0.05% to 0.08%. Sequencing input: naive CD4+ T cells sorted from blood. The sample's subset: CD45RA+ positively selected. Source of these receptors: a woman aged 30 to 39 in good health.

This chain uses TRBV28 with TRBJ2-6, with unresolved D. Germline CDR1 reads MDHEN; CDR2 reads SYDVKM. The CDR3 consists of 17 residues. V lost 1 base to trimming and J lost 3 bases, with 13 bases between them. The CDR3 DNA sequence: TGTGCCAGCAGTTTATCGTTCCCCCATAATGGGGCCAACGTCCTGACTTTC. Translated, it gives CASSLSFPHNGANVLTF.

The CDR3 protein is CASSLDDYEQYF. The CDR3 nucleotides read TGCGCCAGCAGCTTGGACGACTACGAGCAGTACTTC. The chain joins TRBV5-1 to TRBJ2-7; D unresolved. The CDR3 totals 12 residues. The germline V gene has CDR1 SGHRS and CDR2 YFSETQ. V lost 0 bases and J 3 bases, leaving 4 bases between the germline ends.

This clone was recorded only once. The V gene is TRBV5-1, the J gene TRBJ1-1, with TRBD1 identical over 9 bases. Germline CDR1 reads SGHRS; CDR2 reads YFSETQ. Trimming cost V 6 bases and J 0 bases; bases outside gene matches: 9. CDR3 length equals 16 residues. CDR3 nucleotides: TGCGCCAGCAAACCACAGGGGGCTGGGGTGAACACTGAAGCTTTCTTT. It encodes CASKPQGAGVNTEAFF.

The V gene is TRBV6-1, the J gene TRBJ1-5; D gene uncertain. Germline CDR1 MNHNS, CDR2 SASEGT. The CDR3 has 11 residues. Trimming left V 10 bases short and J 8 bases short, with 12 bases between. The CDR3 sequence is CATRNLEPQHF. In nucleotides, the CDR3 is TGTGCCACCCGAAACCTCGAGCCCCAGCATTTT.

The chain joins TRBV11-2 to TRBJ1-5; no definite D call. This CDR3 has 14 residues. Trimming stripped 5 bases from V and 1 base from J, with 9 bases between. Looked up from germline, CDR1 is SGHAT and CDR2 is FQNNGV. The CDR3 is CASSRGPSNQPQHF. The CDR3 DNA is TGTGCCAGCAGCCGCGGGCCGAGCAATCAGCCCCAGCATTTT. Full variable domain (rest looked up from reference TRBV11-2 and TRBJ1-5): EAGVAQSPRYKIIEKRQSVAFWCNPISGHATLYWYQQILGQGPKLLIQFQNNGVVDDSQLPKDRFSAERLKGVDSTLKIQPAKLEDSAVYLCASSRGPSNQPQHFGDGTRLSIL.

This clone was counted once. CDR3 DNA: TGTGCCAGCATACAGGGCGTGGGAGAAAAACTGTTTTTT. Its protein product is CASIQGVGEKLFF. The V and J genes are TRBV28 and TRBJ1-4; D might be TRBD1 (6 bases). The CDR3 totals 13 residues. The V end was cut by 7 bases, the J end by 8 bases, with 14 bases between. Germline V gene data show CDR1 as MDHEN and CDR2 as SYDVKM. Supplemented by reference TRBV28 and TRBJ1-4, the full variable domain reads DVKVTQSSRYLVKRTGEKVFLECVQDMDHENMFWYRQDPGLGLRLIYFSYDVKMKEKGDIPEGYSVSREKKERFSLILESASTNQTSMYLCASIQGVGEKLFFGSGTQLSVL.

The chain links TRBV28 to TRBJ1-2, with D hard to call. The CDR3 runs to 16 residues. Trimming shortened V by 6 bases and J by 1 base, and 18 bases separated the two germline ends. From germline, CDR1 is MDHEN and CDR2 SYDVKM. CDR3 sequence: CASRGFGERINYGYTF. DNA for the CDR3: TGTGCCAGCAGGGGTTTTGGCGAACGAATTAACTATGGCTACACCTTC.

V and J are TRBV11-1 and TRBJ2-2; 10 bases match TRBD1. This CDR3 region has 16 residues. The germline V gene has CDR1 SGHAT and CDR2 FQDESV (reference sequence). Trimming removed 5 bases from V and 0 bases from J; junction bases left unmatched: 3. DNA of the CDR3: TGTGCCAGCAGCACCGGACAGGGGGCGAACACCGGGGAGCTGTTTTTT. As protein: CASSTGQGANTGELFF.

This clone was recorded once. CDR3 loop: CASSFQGMQRADNYEQYF. The CDR3 nucleotides are TGTGCCAGCAGTTTCCAGGGGATGCAGAGGGCGGACAACTACGAGCAGTACTTC. This chain uses TRBV28 with TRBJ2-7; tentative D call: TRBD1 (6 bases). Germline lookup yields CDR1 MDHEN and CDR2 SYDVKM. This CDR3 is built from 18 residues. V gave up 3 bases and J gave up 3 bases, with 24 bases separating them.

The genes are TRBV5-1 and TRBJ2-3; D gene unclear. Per germline, CDR1 SGHRS and CDR2 YFSETQ. CDR3 length: 14 residues. V lost 1 base, J lost 1 base, and 7 bases lay in between. CDR3 in DNA: TGCGCCAGCAGCTTGAGACCCGGCACAGATACGCAGTATTTT. It is translated as CASSLRPGTDTQYF.

V and J are TRBV7-9 and TRBJ1-4, with 10 bases identical to TRBD1. This CDR3 has 15 amino acids. Germline assignment: CDR1 SEHNR and CDR2 FQNEAQ (reference sequence). The V and J ends lost 5 bases and 7 bases, in that order; junction bases with no gene match: 7. CDR3 residues: CASSRIRDRGEKLFF. The CDR3 nucleotides read TGTGCCAGCAGCCGTATCCGGGACAGGGGTGAAAAACTGTTTTTT.

The rearrangement joins TRBV27 to TRBJ2-2; 7 positions agree with TRBD1. Germline lookup yields CDR1 MNHEY and CDR2 SMNVEV (reference sequence). The CDR3 is 13 amino acids. V trimming: 5 bases; J trimming: 11 bases; junction bases outside the gene matches: 8. The CDR3 DNA sequence: TGTGCCAGCAGTGAGACAGGGTTCGGTGAGCTGTTTTTT. Translation: CASSETGFGELFF.

A note on this clone: The same CDR3 can be traced to other DNA sequences in this sample. This chain connects TRBV9 to TRBJ2-1, with 12 bases lining up with TRBD2. The CDR3 covers 15 residues. V shed 3 bases, J shed 4 bases, and the junction held 2 bases outside the gene matches. Germline lookup yields CDR1 SGDLS and CDR2 YYNGEE. The CDR3 here is CASSDGTSGYNEQFF. CDR3 nucleotide sequence: TGTGCCAGCAGCGATGGGACTAGCGGGTACAATGAGCAGTTCTTC.

This rearrangement joins TRBV28 to TRBJ1-5; tentatively, D is TRBD1 (6 bases). This CDR3 contains 15 residues. CDR1 is MDHEN and CDR2 is SYDVKM in the germline V gene. V gave up 3 bases and J gave up 3 bases, with 12 bases separating them. The CDR3 sequence: CASSFAGQHNQPQHF. The DNA for the CDR3 is TGTGCCAGCAGTTTTGCGGGACAACACAATCAGCCCCAGCATTTT. Based on the CDR3 plus reference TRBV28 and TRBJ1-5, the full variable domain is DVKVTQSSRYLVKRTGEKVFLECVQDMDHENMFWYRQDPGLGLRLIYFSYDVKMKEKGDIPEGYSVSREKKERFSLILESASTNQTSMYLCASSFAGQHNQPQHFGDGTRLSIL.

This chain links TRBV11-3 with TRBJ2-1; no clear D gene. This CDR3 has 16 residues. Per germline, CDR1 SGHNT and CDR2 YENEEA. Trimming shortened V by 5 bases and J by 6 bases, and 20 bases separated the two germline ends. The CDR3 region has the DNA TGTGCCAGCAGCCCTAAAAGGTCGGGTCCCTTCAATGAGCAGTTCTTC. Encoded protein: CASSPKRSGPFNEQFF.

The rearrangement links TRBV27 to TRBJ2-1, with D hard to call. Per germline, CDR1 MNHEY and CDR2 SMNVEV (reference sequence). CDR3 size: 16 residues. Trimming cost V 8 bases and J 4 bases, with 21 bases left between them. CDR3 in DNA: TGTGCCAGCGGGTCGGACGTTCGGGCCCGTTACAATGAGCAGTTCTTC. This translates into CASGSDVRARYNEQFF.